The rows below give T cell receptor beta chains drawn from one sample of a study of CD8 T cells in ankylosing spondylitis. One entry per CDR3 protein, called by TCRdb with MiXCR from the 5' RACE reads. The data contain about 90,000 distinct CDR3 sequences, roughly 9% of them singletons. Sequenced input: blood, either unsorted or a sorted T cell fraction (not recorded which). The receptors were sampled from a male donor with ankylosing spondylitis. Each CDR3 is given with its conserved first and last residue. D genes are given only for firm matches. Size values are once, few and many counts, or a class for expanded clones, and some rows have none.

D,J,size,V,DNA,CDR3
TRBD2,TRBJ2-3,many,TRBV11-2,TGTGCCAGCAGCTTTGGCGGGAGGTCAGATACGCAGTATTTT,CASSFGGRSDTQYF
NA,TRBJ1-5,many,TRBV5-6,TGTGCCAGCACCCTCGCGGGGGAGGGCAATCAGCCCCAGCATTTT,CASTLAGEGNQPQHF
TRBD2,TRBJ2-3,many,TRBV27,TGTGCCAGCAGTTTAGCGGGAGGGCATCCAGATACGCAGTATTTT,CASSLAGGHPDTQYF
TRBD1,TRBJ1-5,few,TRBV6-1,TGTGCCAGCAGGGACAGGGGTTTTAGCTTAGCTTATCAGCCCCAGCATTTT,CASRDRGFSLAYQPQHF
NA,TRBJ2-1,few,TRBV19,TGTGCCAGTAGTATAGTGAACCTGTACAATGAGCAGTTCTTC,CASSIVNLYNEQFF
NA,TRBJ2-5,NA,TRBV20-1,TGCAGTGCTAGAGATAGGGAAGAGCTACAAGAGACCCAGTACTTC,CSARDREELQETQYF
TRBD1,TRBJ1-1,many,TRBV19,TGTGCCAGTAGTACAGGGGGATCTGAAGCTTTCTTT,CASSTGGSEAFF
TRBD2,TRBJ2-3,few,TRBV12-5,TGTGCTAGTGGTTTGACCCCCGGGACTAGCGGGACGACAGATACGCAGTATTTT,CASGLTPGTSGTTDTQYF
NA,TRBJ1-1,few,TRBV27,TGTGCCAGCAAGTTGGGGGGGGGGAACACTGAAGCTTTCTTT,CASKLGGGNTEAFF
TRBD2,TRBJ2-1,NA,TRBV5-1,TGCGCCAGCAGTTGGCTAGCGGGAGTGAGGAATGAGCAGTTCTTC,CASSWLAGVRNEQFF
NA,TRBJ2-7,many,TRBV7-9,TGTGCCAGCACCGGCACCGGCGAGCAGTACTTC,CASTGTGEQYF
NA,TRBJ2-1,few,TRBV3-1,TGTGCCAGCAGCCAAGATCTGACGGGTCACCACTCCTACAATGAGCAGTTCTTC,CASSQDLTGHHSYNEQFF
NA,TRBJ1-1,many,TRBV5-1,TGCGCCAGCAGCTCAGCAAGGGAACTGAACACTGAAGCTTTCTTT,CASSSARELNTEAFF
TRBD2,TRBJ2-1,many,TRBV4-1,TGCGCCAGCAGCCCTAGCGGGAGAAACCCATACAATGAGCAGTTCTTC,CASSPSGRNPYNEQFF
NA,TRBJ1-1,many,TRBV2,TGTGCCAGCAGTGAAGCCCCTCAGGGGACTGAAGCTTTCTTT,CASSEAPQGTEAFF
NA,TRBJ1-2,many,TRBV7-2,TGTGCCAGCAAAGAGCATCGTAGTAATGGCTACACCTTC,CASKEHRSNGYTF
TRBD1,TRBJ1-2,few,TRBV29-1,TGCAGCGTTGAAGGGACAGGGGGACGTGGCTACACCTTC,CSVEGTGGRGYTF
NA,TRBJ2-3,once,TRBV20-1,TGCAGTGCTAGAAGGCAGTTCACAGATACGCAGTATTTT,CSARRQFTDTQYF
NA,TRBJ2-7,many,TRBV7-9,TGTGCCAGCAGCCCTAGTGTGGCAGCCAGCTACGAGCAGTACTTC,CASSPSVAASYEQYF
NA,TRBJ1-2,many,TRBV7-9,TGTGCCAGCAGCTTTGACTCGCCAGGTTATGGCTACACCTTC,CASSFDSPGYGYTF
NA,TRBJ2-3,few,TRBV7-9,TGTGCCAGCAGTCCATGGGACAAGGTGACGCAGTATTTT,CASSPWDKVTQYF
NA,TRBJ2-2,few,TRBV6-5,TGTGCCAGCAGTTACTCCCGACCGAACACCGGGGAGCTGTTTTTT,CASSYSRPNTGELFF
TRBD2,TRBJ2-7,many,TRBV3-1,TGTGCCAGCAGCCAAGGGTCTGCGGGAGTAGAGCAGTACTTC,CASSQGSAGVEQYF
NA,TRBJ2-3,NA,TRBV11-2,TGTGCCAGCACCCGTGGGGTAGCGGAGTCAGATACGCAGTATTTT,CASTRGVAESDTQYF
NA,TRBJ1-2,many,TRBV7-9,TGTGCCAGCAGCTACGACTTCGTAGGCGGCTACACCTTC,CASSYDFVGGYTF
TRBD2,TRBJ2-1,many,TRBV9,TGTGCCAGCAGCGTAGGCACTAGCGGGAGCAATGAGCAGTTCTTC,CASSVGTSGSNEQFF
TRBD2,TRBJ2-3,many,TRBV12-3/TRBV12-4,TGTGCCAGCAGTTCATGGGATGAGACTAGCGGGAAAGATACGCAGTATTTT,CASSSWDETSGKDTQYF
NA,TRBJ2-6,NA,TRBV19,TGTGCCAGTTCACAGGCCAACGTCCTGACTTTC,CASSQANVLTF
NA,TRBJ2-3,NA,TRBV24-1,TGTGCCACCAGTGAGTCGGGAAGGACAGATACGCAGTATTTT,CATSESGRTDTQYF
TRBD1,TRBJ2-1,few,TRBV27,TGTGCCAGCAGTTTTCAGACAGGGGGCAGGGAGCAGTTCTTC,CASSFQTGGREQFF